This T cell receptor (beta chain) originates from a study of cytomegalovirus exposure and HLA in healthy donors. Background on the study: It was reported in a later analysis that the 100 to 150 validation repertoires used the same platform as the approximately 650 first-cohort repertoires. Regarding the study as a whole: The dataset shows that most TCR sequences were rare, while some public TCRs occurred in many donors.

A note on this clone: Its antigen is currently unknown.

TCRdb's table, derived via immunoSEQ multiplex PCR, lists solely in-frame clones and lacks some. The sample contains about 140,000 clones, roughly 90% of which appear only once. Germline V lookup: CDR1 SEHNR, CDR2 FQNEAQ (reference sequence). V shed 4 bases and J shed 8 bases, with 6 bases lying between them. The CDR3 totals 11 residues. Source material: PBMCs. The sequence derives from a man aged 18 to 29 in good health and CMV-seronegative. The chain couples TRBV7-9 to TRBJ2-1; D is uncertain. The CDR3 sequence: CASSSSDEQFF. The CDR3 DNA is TGTGCCAGCAGCTCCTCCGATGAGCAGTTCTTC. Combining the CDR3 with reference TRBV7-9 and TRBJ2-1 gives the whole variable domain DTGVSQNPRHKITKRGQNVTFRCDPISEHNRLYWYRQTLGQGPEFLTYFQNEAQLEKSRLLSDRFSAERPKGSFSTLEIQRTEQGDSAMYLCASSSSDEQFFGPGTRLTVL.